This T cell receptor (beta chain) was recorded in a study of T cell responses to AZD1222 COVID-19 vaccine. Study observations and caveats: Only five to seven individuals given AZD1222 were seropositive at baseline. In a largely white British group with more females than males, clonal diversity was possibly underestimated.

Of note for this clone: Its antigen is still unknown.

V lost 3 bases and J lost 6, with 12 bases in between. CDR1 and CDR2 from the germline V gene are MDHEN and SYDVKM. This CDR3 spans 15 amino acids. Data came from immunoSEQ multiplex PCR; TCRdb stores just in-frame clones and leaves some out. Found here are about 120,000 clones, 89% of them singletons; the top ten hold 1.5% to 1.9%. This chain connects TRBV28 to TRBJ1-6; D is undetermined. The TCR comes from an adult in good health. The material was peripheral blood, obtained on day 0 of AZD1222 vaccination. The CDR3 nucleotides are TGTGCCAGCAGTTTCGGGCCTCTAACTAATTCACCCCTCCACTTT. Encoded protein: CASSFGPLTNSPLHF.